This TCR beta chain originates from a study of blood T cell repertoires in COVID-19 (dated by TCRdb to the early 2020s). For the study in its entirety: ImmuneRACE Cohort 3 recovered participants were defined by two consecutive negative NP/OP PCR tests, healthcare professional clearance, or symptom resolution. The collaborator samples originated in the United States, Italy and Spain and spanned the acute and convalescent phases of COVID-19. The material from the prospective study consisted of cDNA or gDNA derived from T cells, B-cell-depleted T cells, or PBMCs. Deeply sampled blood TCRbeta repertoires from subjects exposed to, actively infected with, or recovered from COVID-19 were included in the dataset. The repertoires were released in a freely available public database meant as a resource for research on the immune response to SARS-CoV-2. Samples came from the ongoing ImmuneRACE study (first 160 participants) plus 1,254 subjects from 6 global collaborators. The sample metadata nearly always contained a de-identified subject ID, COVID-19 status, age in years and sex. Where HLA class I and class II types were available, the types were taken from metadata supplied by the sample provider, not from assay-based typing. Findings and caveats that apply to the study as a whole: The amount of clinical and demographic metadata varied by source and participant and was provided uncurated.

V lost 4 bases and J lost 0 bases; the stretch between them is 19 bases long. The CDR3 covers 18 residues, taking in both the cysteine and the phenylalanine. The read is trimmed to its CDR3 DNA, 54 bases read in frame from base 1. CDR1 ENHRY and CDR2 SYGVKD are derived from the germline V gene. TCRbeta CDR3 regions were amplified from genomic DNA using the immunoSEQ Assay, a bias-controlled multiplex PCR. Under the source paper's analysis protocol: Within the assay, amplification of reference gene primers was used to estimate how many nucleated cells each sample contained. Sequence reads were collapsed and filtered to measure the absolute abundance of every unique TCRbeta CDR3 rearrangement. For each sample, productive Simpson clonality was calculated as the square root of Simpson's diversity index across productive rearrangements. TCRdb holds this immuneACCESS table with in-frame rearrangements only. Some clones are missing; in checked studies, unresolved V genes explain under half, and the rest has no known cause. From that table come the V and J calls and clone size; the DNA was used to work out D and trimming. The sample profile shows about 150,000 clones; 79% of them were found once. Around 17% of the sample belongs to the ten largest clones.

The count of this clone is one. It has no known antigen specificity. Qualities for individual bases were not recorded, and no much larger clone is one base off. In the prospective study, participants were 18 to 89 years old, resided in approximately 22 geographic areas of the United States, and were enrolled through a virtual design. To assign participants to cohorts, the prospective study relied on clinical history that participants themselves reported in a screening survey and a study questionnaire. In the prospective study, whole blood, serum and a nasopharyngeal or oropharyngeal swab were collected from each participant by mobile phlebotomists. Over an approximately 2-month period, participants in the prospective study had the option of providing additional blood draws and questionnaires. Before DNA extraction, blood samples from the prospective study were shipped at room temperature or frozen.

Rearrangement joined TRBV10-3 to TRBJ1-5; the D gene is perhaps TRBD1, from 5 matching bases. The sequenced sample was PBMCs or T cells enriched from blood (not recorded which). This receptor was taken from a woman aged 70-85 years in a cohort exposed to, infected with or recovered from COVID-19 (not recorded which). The DNA sequence is TGTGCCATCAGTGCGGGGGGAGCCGTATCCCTTAGCAATCAGCCCCAGCATTTT. Its product reads: CAISAGGAVSLSNQPQHF.